What follows are 17 T cell receptor beta chains derived from one specimen sequenced in a study of metastatic and nonmetastatic thyroid tumors. MiXCR reprocessed the PCR reads for TCRdb. The sample lists roughly 30,000 clones, approximately 17% seen once, with around 7.2% in the top ten. There were no patients who had received any treatment before thyroid surgery. The sequenced sample consisted of blood. All receptors come from a female donor with papillary thyroid cancer or a benign thyroid nodule (not recorded which). Some clones in this sample may be carry-over from other donors' samples.

This clone was counted ten times or more. The CDR3 protein is CATSDTRGAGGQETQYF. CDR3 DNA: TGTGCCACCAGTGATACCCGAGGGGCGGGAGGGCAAGAGACCCAGTACTTC. This sequence joins TRBV24-1 and TRBJ2-5, with 9 bases identical to TRBD2. CDR1 and CDR2 from the germline V gene are KGHDR and SFDVKD. This CDR3 region has 17 residues. The V gene end was trimmed by 3 bases and the J gene end by 2 bases; junction bases not matched to a gene: 9.

This clone was counted ten times or more. The V and J genes are TRBV4-1 and TRBJ1-6; 7 nucleotides align to TRBD1. Losses at the gene ends were 2 bases for V and 7 bases for J; bases not matched to a gene: 5. CDR1 is MGHRA and CDR2 is YSYEKL in the germline V gene. CDR3 length: 15 amino acids. In DNA, the CDR3 is TGCGCCAGCAGCCAACCGACAGGGCTAAATTCACCCCTCCACTTT. Translated, it gives CASSQPTGLNSPLHF.

A single count supports this clone. The chain recombines TRBV20-1 with TRBJ2-1; TRBD2 agrees at 11 bases. V lost 3 bases to trimming and J lost 7 bases; unmatched junction nucleotides: 8. Germline V lookup: CDR1 DFQATT, CDR2 SNEGSKA (reference sequence). The CDR3 has 15 amino acids. The CDR3 here is CSAREKLAGANEQFF. DNA for the CDR3: TGCAGTGCTAGGGAAAAACTAGCGGGAGCTAATGAGCAGTTCTTC.

This clone was observed at least ten times. The rearrangement links TRBV12-3 or TRBV12-4 to TRBJ1-3, with 7 positions matching TRBD1. The CDR3 is made up of 17 amino acids. V shed 6 bases and J 0 bases; nucleotides not matched to a gene: 11. The CDR3 DNA reads as TGTGCCAGCAGCTCGGGACAGAAACTCCTCTCTGGAAACACCATATATTTT. Residues: CASSSGQKLLSGNTIYF.

This clone was seen once. The rearrangement uses TRBV5-1 and TRBJ1-6, with D possibly matching TRBD1 (5 bases). Germline CDR1 SGHRS, CDR2 YFSETQ. This CDR3 comprises 15 residues. V lost 0 bases to trimming and J lost 6 bases, with 10 bases between them. CDR3 in amino acids: CASSLGGRGNSPLHF. For the CDR3, the DNA is TGCGCCAGCAGCTTGGGGGGGAGGGGTAATTCACCCCTCCACTTT.

This clone has at least ten counts. The chain links TRBV4-1 to TRBJ2-7; no definite D call. CDR1 is MGHRA, CDR2 YSYEKL, per germline. The V end lost 1 base, the J end lost 0 bases, and 16 bases lay between the germline ends. CDR3 size: 17 residues. CDR3 nucleotides: TGCGCCAGCAGCCAAGCAATCTTATGGCAGAGCTCCTACGAGCAGTACTTC. Protein sequence: CASSQAILWQSSYEQYF.

This clone was seen repeatedly, ten times or more. The chain links TRBV6-1 to TRBJ1-6, with D uncertain. V was trimmed by 7 bases and J by 8 bases, leaving 12 bases between them. Germline values: CDR1 MNHNS, CDR2 SASEGT. The CDR3 totals 13 residues. CDR3: CASTDSADSPLHF. The CDR3, as DNA: TGTGCCAGCACAGATTCGGCGGATTCACCCCTCCACTTT.

This clone was found many times. The chain joins TRBV30 to TRBJ2-7, with 7 bases lining up with TRBD1. Germline CDR1 GTSNPN, CDR2 SVGIG (reference sequence). Germline trimming cut 3 bases from V and 6 bases from J; bases unmatched to any gene: 5. CDR3 length: 12 amino acids. The CDR3 spells CAWSQTGVEQYF. DNA of the CDR3: TGTGCCTGGAGCCAAACAGGGGTCGAGCAGTACTTC.

The chain joins TRBV20-1 to TRBJ2-7, with D uncertain. From germline, CDR1 is DFQATT and CDR2 SNEGSKA (reference sequence). The CDR3 covers 14 residues. V lost 6 bases, J lost 1 base, and 16 bases lay in between. CDR3 residues: CSARNPRPSYEQYV. The DNA of the CDR3 is TGCAGTGCCAGAAATCCCAGGCCTTCCTACGAGCAGTACGTC.

This clone is labeled medium-sized. The chain uses TRBV6-5 and TRBJ1-2; D gene unclear. Germline V gene lookup returns CDR1 MNHEY and CDR2 SVGAGI. Deletions cut 0 bases from V and 4 bases from J, with 12 bases between. The CDR3 is 15 amino acids. The CDR3 bases are TGTGCCAGCAGTTACTCGCGGCAGCCTACCTATGGCTACACCTTC. Translated: CASSYSRQPTYGYTF.

The chain couples TRBV7-2 to TRBJ1-5, with unresolved D. CDR3 length: 15 amino acids. V gave up 3 bases and J gave up 0 bases, with 9 bases separating them. Per germline, CDR1 SGHTA and CDR2 FQGNSA. CDR3 in DNA: TGTGCCAGCAGCTTGGACGCAAATAGCAATCAGCCCCAGCATTTT. Translating gives CASSLDANSNQPQHF.

This clone came up many times. The rearrangement links TRBV4-2 to TRBJ1-3; 8 positions match TRBD1. Germline V gene data show CDR1 as LGHNA and CDR2 as YNFKEQ. The CDR3 is made up of 15 amino acids. With V trimmed by 0 bases and J by 4 bases, 2 bases remained unmatched. CDR3 bases: TGTGCCAGCAGCCAAGAGGACAGGGCGGGAAACACCATATATTTT. Its protein is CASSQEDRAGNTIYF.

This clone has at least ten counts. V is TRBV10-2 and J is TRBJ2-5; no firm D call. The CDR3 runs 13 residues. The V end lost 8 bases, the J end lost 5 bases, and 15 bases lay between the germline ends. Germline V gives CDR1 WSHSY, CDR2 SAAADI. CDR3 DNA sequence: TGCGCCAGCTCTAAGGGTCTTTGGGAGACCCAGTACTTC. This codes for CASSKGLWETQYF.

By sample share, this clone is medium-sized. The chain uses TRBV6-2 or TRBV6-3 and TRBJ2-7; TRBD1 might be the D (6 bases). The CDR3 extends over 13 amino acids. V was trimmed by 4 bases and J by 2 bases, leaving 9 bases between them. Germline V gene sequence: CDR1 MNHEY, CDR2 SVGEGT. In DNA form, the CDR3 reads TGTGCCAGCAGTTGGGCAGGGGCCTACGAGCAGTACTTC. Its protein product is CASSWAGAYEQYF.

In this sample, this clone turned up many times. This sequence joins TRBV28 and TRBJ2-7; 7 bases fit TRBD1. Per germline, CDR1 MDHEN and CDR2 SYDVKM. The CDR3 runs 19 residues. Trimming cost V 5 bases and J 0 bases; bases outside gene matches: 19. DNA of the CDR3: TGTGCCAGCAGTCCAAAGCATATCCGGGACAGCGCATCCTCCTACGAGCAGTACTTC. It encodes CASSPKHIRDSASSYEQYF.

This clone was counted many times. This may be a read error: a much more frequent sequence differs by one nucleotide. The genes are TRBV4-3 and TRBJ1-2; D gene uncertain. The CDR3 runs to 14 residues. CDR1 and CDR2 from the germline V gene are LGHNA and YSLEER. The CDR3 region is CASSQDGWTYGHTF. The DNA for the CDR3 is TGCGCCAGCAGCCAAGACGGCTGGACCTATGGCCACACCTTC.

In its sample, this clone was seen once. The gene calls are TRBV20-1 and TRBJ2-3; 8 bases are a match to TRBD1. J lost 3 bases, V lost 7 bases, and 9 bases had no gene match. Looked up from germline, CDR1 is DFQATT and CDR2 is SNEGSKA (reference sequence). The length of the CDR3 is 14 residues. CDR3 residues: CSVQPRGHTDTQYF. In DNA form, the CDR3 reads TGCAGTGTCCAACCCAGGGGGCATACAGATACGCAGTATTTT.